This is a list of T cell receptor beta chains from one sample in a study of blood T cell repertoires in COVID-19. Assay used: immunoSEQ multiplex PCR; TCRdb lists only in-frame clones, some missing. The profile shows about 210,000 clones, about 83% of them singletons. Material: peripheral blood. The receptors were gathered from a woman aged 40 to 50 with active or convalescent COVID-19. Both conserved end residues are part of each CDR3. A D gene is named only where the DNA matches it firmly. Where a row states a size, it is once, few, many or the class of an expanded clone; other rows omit it.

-	TRBV11-3	TRBD2	TRBJ2-1	TGTGCCAGCAGCCCCCTAGCGGGGGGTTACAATGAGCAGTTCTTC	CASSPLAGGYNEQFF
-	TRBV19	-	TRBJ1-1	TGTGCCAGTAGCACCACAAGAGGCGCTGAAGCTTTCTTT	CASSTTRGAEAFF
-	TRBV28	-	TRBJ1-2	TGTGCCAGCACTAGGCAGGGTAACTATGGCTACACCTTC	CASTRQGNYGYTF
-	TRBV9	TRBD1	TRBJ1-4	TGTGCCAGCAGCGTAGAAGGTACAGGGGCAGATGAAAAACTGTTTTTT	CASSVEGTGADEKLFF
-	TRBV24-1	TRBD2	TRBJ2-3	TGTGCCACCAGTACCGTTGAACTAGCGGCCACGCAGTATTTT	CATSTVELAATQYF
-	TRBV11-2	TRBD2	TRBJ2-4	TGTGCCAGCAGCTCGACCATGGGAGGGACGGGGAACATTCAGTACTTC	CASSSTMGGTGNIQYF
-	TRBV5-1	TRBD2	TRBJ2-7	TGCGCCAGCAGCTTAGCCCGGACTAGCGGGACCTACGAGCAGTACTTC	CASSLARTSGTYEQYF
-	TRBV6-6	-	TRBJ2-7	TGTGCCAGCAGTCCACCGGGGGTAGCGGCTTCCTACGAGCAGTACTTC	CASSPPGVAASYEQYF
-	TRBV15	-	TRBJ1-2	TGTGCCACCAGCAAAGGACAGAACTATGGCTACACCTTC	CATSKGQNYGYTF
-	TRBV6-5	-	TRBJ2-1	TGTGCCAGCAGTTACGCCAGGGTCGAGGATGAGCAGTTCTTC	CASSYARVEDEQFF
-	TRBV5-4	-	TRBJ1-1	TGTGCCAGCAGCTTGGAACTTGAGAGCACTGAAGCTTTCTTT	CASSLELESTEAFF
-	TRBV30	-	TRBJ1-4	TGTGCCTGGAGTGACCTGACAACAACTAATGAAAAACTGTTTTTT	CAWSDLTTTNEKLFF
-	TRBV6-2/TRBV6-3	TRBD1	TRBJ2-6	TGTGCCAGCAGTTACGCCGGGACAGGGTCCACCTCTGGGGCCAACGTCCTGACTTTC	CASSYAGTGSTSGANVLTF
-	TRBV25-1	TRBD2	TRBJ2-1	TGTGCCAGCAGTGAACTCGAGGCTAGCGGGGGGGCATGGGGCCTGTTCTTC	CASSELEASGGAWGLFF
few	TRBV24-1	TRBD2	TRBJ2-1	TGTGCCACCAGCCCTTCTAGCGGGAGTTTAGGCGAGCAGTTCTTC	CATSPSSGSLGEQFF
-	TRBV15	-	TRBJ1-6	TGTGCCACCAGCAGAGTAAAGACAGACTATAATTCACCCCTCCACTTT	CATSRVKTDYNSPLHF
-	TRBV19	-	TRBJ2-1	TGTGCCAGTAGTATAGCTAGATCTGTGATTGGTGAGCAGTTCTTC	CASSIARSVIGEQFF
-	TRBV19	-	TRBJ2-7	TGTGCCAGTAGTGCAGGCCCATCCAGCTACTACGAGCAGTACTTC	CASSAGPSSYYEQYF